The 32 T cell receptor beta chains given below trace back to one sample, sequenced in a study of cytomegalovirus exposure and HLA in healthy donors. Both 60 Vbeta primers and 13 Jbeta primers went into the PCR. Assay used: immunoSEQ multiplex PCR; TCRdb lists only in-frame clones, some missing. The table has some 150,000 clones, 76% seen once. Sequencing used PBMCs. These receptors were obtained from a female donor in good health and CMV-seropositive.

This chain connects TRBV9 to TRBJ2-3, with D unresolved. The V gene's germline CDR1 is SGDLS and CDR2 YYNGEE. The CDR3 has 15 residues. Trimming stripped 0 bases from V and 1 base from J, with 9 bases between. Here the CDR3 DNA reads TGTGCCAGCAGCGTAGGAGGCGGTGGCACAGATACGCAGTATTTT. It specifies CASSVGGGGTDTQYF.

The V call is TRBV6-5, the J call TRBJ2-3, with 9 bases aligning to TRBD2. CDR1 is MNHEY, CDR2 SVGAGI, per germline. CDR3 length: 15 residues. V dropped 2 bases and J dropped 6; count of bases not matched to a gene: 6. The CDR3 region is CASSYAGGPGDTQYF. CDR3 DNA: TGTGCCAGCAGTTACGCGGGAGGGCCTGGGGATACGCAGTATTTT.

The J gene is TRBJ2-5, the V gene TRBV6-5; a possible D gene is TRBD2 (6 bases). With 2 bases removed from V and 5 bases from J, the gap between germline ends came to 12 bases. This CDR3 is 14 amino acids long. Germline values: CDR1 MNHEY, CDR2 SVGAGI. The CDR3 here is CASSYIGGSETQYF. The CDR3, as DNA: TGTGCCAGCAGTTACATCGGGGGATCGGAGACCCAGTACTTC.

V usage is TRBV1 and J usage is TRBJ2-7; TRBD1, as called in the table, went unchecked against the DNA. TRBV1 constitutes a pseudogene. The CDR3 is made up of 16 amino acids. The CDR3 here is CTSSQNRDRVFHEQYF. The CDR3 nucleotides are TGCACCAGCAGCCAAAACCGGGACAGGGTTTTTCACGAGCAGTACTTC.

This clone appeared a few times. The CDR3 coding sequence is TGTGCCAGCAGCAAAACAGGGGTCGCTGGAAACACCATATATTTT. Translation: CASSKTGVAGNTIYF. The rearrangement links TRBV9 to TRBJ1-3, with 7 bases aligning to TRBD1. The CDR3 consists of 15 residues. With 4 bases clipped from V and 2 bases from J, the junction kept 6 bases outside the gene matches. Germline CDR1 is SGDLS and CDR2 is YYNGEE.

The CDR3 spells CASSYSRKEEGPQHF. The CDR3 DNA reads TGTGCCAGCAGTTACTCGAGGAAGGAGGAGGGGCCCCAGCATTTT. The chain is built from TRBV6-6 and TRBJ1-5; D unresolved. The CDR3 loop spans 15 amino acids. V was cut by 0 bases and J by 9 bases, with 15 bases left in between. CDR1 is MNHNY, CDR2 SVGAGI, per germline (reference sequence).

The chain carries TRBV18 and TRBJ2-7, with TRBD2 matching 14 bases. Germline CDR1 is KGHSH and CDR2 is LQKENI. J was trimmed by 5 bases and V by 3 bases; bases with no gene match: 0. The CDR3 spans 14 residues. Here the CDR3 DNA reads TGTGCCAGCTCACCGGGACTAGCGGGAGACGAGCAGTACTTC. Residues: CASSPGLAGDEQYF.

V and J are TRBV11-2 and TRBJ2-7; TRBD2 is a possible D gene (6 bases). The V and J ends lost 5 bases and 5 bases respectively, with 16 bases between them. Germline-derived CDR1 and CDR2 are SGHAT and FQNNGV. The CDR3 length is 14 residues. For the CDR3, the DNA is TGTGCCAGCAGCCACGGGACTGGGCGGGACGAGCAGTACTTC. Translation: CASSHGTGRDEQYF.

This clone was seen a handful of times. The CDR3: CASSHSASGSQYEQYF. The CDR3 nucleotides are TGTGCCAGCAGCCATTCGGCTAGCGGGAGCCAGTACGAGCAGTACTTC. The chain combines TRBV4-2 with TRBJ2-7; 10 bases map to TRBD2. Germline V lookup: CDR1 LGHNA, CDR2 YNFKEQ. V trimming: 3 bases; J trimming: 4 bases; junction bases outside the gene matches: 9. CDR3 size: 16 residues.

This clone was detected only a few times. The chain links TRBV14 to TRBJ2-3; weak D call: TRBD1 (6 bases). V was trimmed by 4 bases and J by 9 bases, leaving 17 bases between them. This CDR3 comprises 14 residues. CDR1 and CDR2 from the germline V gene are SGHDN and FVKESK. CDR3 residues: CASSPNIHRDTQYF. The CDR3 DNA follows: TGTGCCAGCAGCCCGAACATACACAGGGACACGCAGTATTTT.

The chain carries TRBV29-1 and TRBJ2-1; 8 bases align to TRBD2. The CDR3 is made up of 11 amino acids. Germline CDR1 and CDR2: SQVTM and ANQGSEA. V lost 5 bases and J lost 12; bases outside the gene matches: 6. The CDR3 DNA is TGCAGCGTTTTCGGGGGGGGCTGGCAGTTCTTC. Encoded protein: CSVFGGGWQFF.

This clone has just a few counts. Other DNA sequences in the sample encode the same CDR3. The chain carries TRBV16 and TRBJ2-7; the D gene is possibly TRBD1 (5 bases). The germline V and J ends were trimmed by 3 bases and 3 bases, with 6 bases remaining between them. Germline V gives CDR1 KGHSY, CDR2 FQNENV. CDR3 size: 12 residues. In DNA form, the CDR3 reads TGTGCCAGCAGCCATCAGGGCTACGAGCAGTACTTC. Protein: CASSHQGYEQYF.

The gene calls are TRBV5-1 and TRBJ1-2, with 7 nucleotides matching TRBD1. CDR3 length: 15 residues. Germline V gene data show CDR1 as SGHRS and CDR2 as YFSETQ. V lost 3 bases, J lost 4 bases, and 9 bases stayed unmatched. This CDR3 reads CASSSEPGQTYGYTF. The CDR3, as DNA: TGCGCCAGCAGCTCAGAACCGGGACAGACCTATGGCTACACCTTC.

This sequence joins TRBV7-7 and TRBJ2-1; 8 bases are shared with TRBD1. This CDR3 contains 16 residues. Looked up from germline, CDR1 is SSHAT and CDR2 is FNYEAQ (reference sequence). The V segment lost 5 bases and the J segment 4 bases; nucleotides outside the gene matches: 10. Written as DNA, the CDR3 is TGTGCCAGCAGCCCATGGACAGGGATAGGGTACAATGAGCAGTTCTTC. Encoded protein: CASSPWTGIGYNEQFF.

This chain links TRBV30 with TRBJ1-1; D gene uncertain. The CDR3 extends over 12 amino acids. Trimming removed 2 bases from V and 6 bases from J, with 10 bases in between. Germline V gives CDR1 GTSNPN, CDR2 SVGIG (reference sequence). The CDR3 protein is CAWSRLRSEAFF. In nucleotides, the CDR3 is TGTGCCTGGAGTCGTTTGCGGTCTGAAGCTTTCTTT.

This clone was detected only a few times. The chain recombines TRBV9 with TRBJ2-1; 16 nucleotides agree with TRBD2. The CDR3 loop spans 16 amino acids. Germline V CDR1 and CDR2: SGDLS, YYNGEE. The trim removed 4 bases at V and 7 bases at J, leaving 5 bases unmatched. As DNA, the CDR3 is TGTGCCAGCAGCCCGGGACTAGCGGGAGGGGAGAATGAGCAGTTCTTC. Its translation: CASSPGLAGGENEQFF.

The V call is TRBV18, the J call TRBJ1-6; TRBD1 agrees at 7 bases. Germline lookup yields CDR1 KGHSH and CDR2 LQKENI. The junction had 2 bases not matched to a gene; V was cut back by 3 bases and J by 6 bases. This CDR3 region has 14 residues. This CDR3 reads CASSPDRTNSPLHF. CDR3 sequence (DNA): TGTGCCAGCTCACCGGACAGGACTAATTCACCCCTCCACTTT. Complete variable domain (other parts from reference TRBV18 and TRBJ1-6): NAGVMQNPRHLVRRRGQEARLRCSPMKGHSHVYWYRQLPEEGLKFMVYLQKENIIDESGMPKERFSAEFPKEGPSILRIQQVVRGDSAAYFCASSPDRTNSPLHFGNGTRLTVT.

This rearrangement joins TRBV19 to TRBJ1-6; perhaps TRBD1 as D (6 bases). Between the trimmed V and J ends, which lost 5 bases and 6 bases, there was a span of 17 bases. The length of the CDR3 is 16 residues. The germline gives CDR1 LNHDA, CDR2 SQIVND (reference sequence). CDR3: CASSSQGPSSNSPLHF. CDR3 DNA: TGTGCCAGTAGTTCTCAGGGGCCCTCATCTAATTCACCCCTCCACTTT.

This chain joins TRBV7-9 and TRBJ2-3, with a possible D match to TRBD2 (5 bases). V lost 5 bases and J lost 2, with 17 bases in between. The CDR3 extends over 16 amino acids. CDR1 is SEHNR and CDR2 is FQNEAQ in the germline V gene (reference sequence). In DNA form, the CDR3 reads TGTGCCAGCAGCCCCAGCAGGCTAGACTACACAGATACGCAGTATTTT. The encoded protein is CASSPSRLDYTDTQYF.

This clone was counted between two and nine times. The V gene is TRBV6-1, the J gene TRBJ1-1; D call uncertain. Trimming removed 3 bases from V and 2 bases from J, with 7 bases in between. CDR3 length: 13 residues. CDR1 MNHNS and CDR2 SASEGT come from the germline V gene. The CDR3 region is CASSDLYNTEAFF. The DNA of the CDR3 is TGTGCCAGCAGTGATCTCTACAACACTGAAGCTTTCTTT.

The chain combines TRBV4-2 with TRBJ1-5, with D tentatively TRBD1 (5 bases). Between the trimmed V and J ends, which lost 0 bases and 4 bases, there was a span of 13 bases. The CDR3 length is 16 residues. Per germline, CDR1 LGHNA and CDR2 YNFKEQ. CDR3: CASSQDAGRMNQPQHF. Here the CDR3 DNA reads TGTGCCAGCAGCCAAGATGCAGGGCGCATGAATCAGCCCCAGCATTTT.

Here the CDR3 reads CSVGLPGGNNYGYTF. The CDR3 DNA reads as TGCAGCGTTGGGTTGCCAGGGGGAAATAACTATGGCTACACCTTC. The chain combines TRBV29-1 with TRBJ1-2, with TRBD1 matching 7 bases. This CDR3 contains 15 residues. Germline CDR1 is SQVTM and CDR2 is ANQGSEA. Losses at the gene ends were 4 bases for V and 1 base for J; bases not matched to a gene: 9. The complete variable domain, with remaining parts taken from reference TRBV29-1 and TRBJ1-2, reads SAVISQKPSRDICQRGTSLTIQCQVDSQVTMMFWYRQQPGQSLTLIATANQGSEATYESGFVIDKFPISRPNLTFSTLTVSNMSPEDSSIYLCSVGLPGGNNYGYTFGSGTRLTVV.

The chain combines TRBV6-5 with TRBJ2-4; D might be TRBD1 (6 bases). The CDR3 is 15 amino acids. In germline, CDR1 is MNHEY, CDR2 SVGAGI. V lost 8 bases, J lost 0 bases, and 14 bases lay in between. The CDR3 spells CASAPGDQAKNIQYF. The CDR3 nucleotides are TGTGCCAGCGCCCCAGGGGACCAAGCCAAAAACATTCAGTACTTC.

The V gene is TRBV18, the J gene TRBJ2-6, with TRBD2 identical over 7 bases. The CDR3 totals 19 residues. Germline trimming cut 2 bases from V and 2 bases from J; bases unmatched to any gene: 12. Germline V gene data show CDR1 as KGHSH and CDR2 as LQKENI. The CDR3 here is CASSPSWTSLPAGANVLTF. The CDR3 DNA is TGTGCCAGCTCACCATCCTGGACTAGTCTGCCGGCTGGGGCCAACGTCCTGACTTTC.

The rearrangement joins TRBV18 to TRBJ2-1; 7 bases are a match to TRBD2. The trim removed 4 bases at V and 0 bases at J, leaving 6 bases unmatched. CDR3 size: 16 residues. CDR1 is KGHSH, CDR2 LQKENI, per germline. As DNA, the CDR3 is TGTGCCAGCTCACTCGCCGGGACTAACTCCTACAATGAGCAGTTCTTC. Its translation: CASSLAGTNSYNEQFF.

CDR3 in amino acids: CASRMGTSGYEQYF. The CDR3 DNA reads as TGTGCCAGCAGGATGGGGACTAGCGGCTACGAGCAGTACTTC. This chain joins TRBV6-1 and TRBJ2-7; 11 bases fit TRBD2. From germline, CDR1 is MNHNS and CDR2 SASEGT. The V segment lost 6 bases and the J segment 3 bases; nucleotides outside the gene matches: 4. The CDR3 length is 14 residues.

The chain has TRBV7-9 and TRBJ1-2; D gene ambiguous. CDR3 length equals 17 residues. Germline loops: CDR1 SEHNR, CDR2 FQNEAQ (reference sequence). V was cut by 2 bases and J by 7 bases, with 23 bases left in between. The DNA for the CDR3 is TGTGCCAGCAGCTTAAGCGGGGATCTCCAAAGAGATCGTGGCTACACCTTC. The encoded protein is CASSLSGDLQRDRGYTF.

For this clone: Other DNA sequences in this sample translate to the same CDR3. This sequence joins TRBV5-1 and TRBJ2-3; 8 bases match TRBD2. Germline loops: CDR1 SGHRS, CDR2 YFSETQ. This CDR3 has 14 residues. J was trimmed by 6 bases and V by 0 bases; bases with no gene match: 3. The CDR3 here is CASSLAGGGDTQYF. The CDR3 DNA reads as TGCGCCAGCAGCTTGGCCGGCGGGGGGGATACGCAGTATTTT.

The rearrangement links TRBV29-1 to TRBJ1-5, with D perhaps matching TRBD1 (6 bases). Trimming pared 4 bases from V and 3 bases from J, leaving 7 bases between. The CDR3 is 12 residues long. CDR1 is SQVTM and CDR2 is ANQGSEA in the germline V gene. CDR3 sequence reads: CSVAGANQPQHF. CDR3 DNA sequence: TGCAGCGTTGCAGGGGCCAATCAGCCCCAGCATTTT.

The gene calls are TRBV7-7 and TRBJ2-5; TRBD2 might be the D (6 bases). The germline V and J ends were trimmed by 5 bases and 9 bases, with 16 bases remaining between them. Germline lookup yields CDR1 SSHAT and CDR2 FNYEAQ (reference sequence). CDR3 length equals 13 residues. CDR3 in DNA: TGTGCCAGCAGCAACCGACAGAGGGAGGCCCAGTACTTC. Translated, it gives CASSNRQREAQYF.

The V and J genes are TRBV14 and TRBJ2-6; perhaps TRBD2 as D (6 bases). Germline V gene sequence: CDR1 SGHDN, CDR2 FVKESK. The CDR3 has 17 amino acids. Trimming took 4 bases from V and 2 from J, leaving 15 bases between them. The CDR3 loop reads CASSLLAGQAGANVLTF. The CDR3, as DNA: TGTGCCAGCAGCCTACTCGCGGGGCAGGCTGGGGCCAACGTCCTGACTTTC.

The rearrangement uses TRBV5-1 and TRBJ2-3, with 9 bases matching TRBD1. Germline V gives CDR1 SGHRS, CDR2 YFSETQ. J gave up 6 bases and V 0 bases, and 5 bases lay outside the gene matches. CDR3 length: 15 residues. CDR3 sequence reads: CASSLGDRVPDTQYF. In nucleotides, the CDR3 is TGCGCCAGCAGCTTGGGGGACAGGGTCCCCGATACGCAGTATTTT.